The 8 T cell receptor beta chains listed next were all sequenced from one sample in a study of T cells in localized non-small cell lung cancer. Clones were read by immunoSEQ multiplex PCR, and TCRdb kept only the in-frame ones, dropping some. The table includes some 55,000 clones, about 83% detected once. The sequencing here drew on peripheral blood, taken before any cancer treatment. Source of these receptors: a female donor of 60 years or more with stage II squamous cell lung carcinoma.

The CDR3 nucleotides read TGTGCCAGCAGCCCAACCTTTACAGGGAGTGGCTACACCTTC. This encodes CASSPTFTGSGYTF. The rearrangement joins TRBV7-9 to TRBJ1-2, with D maybe TRBD1 (6 bases). V lost 5 bases and J 7 bases, leaving 17 bases between the germline ends. Germline-derived CDR1 and CDR2 are SEHNR and FQNEAQ (reference sequence). The length of the CDR3 is 14 residues.

The V and J genes are TRBV6-4 and TRBJ2-1, with D unclear. CDR1 MRHNA and CDR2 SNTAGT come from the germline V gene. The length of the CDR3 is 13 residues. V was cut by 3 bases and J by 3 bases, with 6 bases left in between. The DNA of the CDR3 is TGTGCCAGCAGTGAATTTCTCTACAATGAGCAGTTCTTC. Its translation: CASSEFLYNEQFF.

V gene TRBV7-9 combines with J gene TRBJ1-4; D is uncertain. The germline gives CDR1 SEHNR, CDR2 FQNEAQ (reference sequence). V gave up 8 bases and J gave up 5 bases, with 15 bases separating them. The CDR3 runs 14 residues. CDR3 DNA sequence: TGTGCCAGCCTCCCTTTTGGGAGGAATGAAAAACTGTTTTTT. It translates to CASLPFGRNEKLFF.

This chain connects TRBV7-9 to TRBJ2-5, with 10 bases identical to TRBD1. Germline values: CDR1 SEHNR, CDR2 FQNEAQ (reference sequence). The J segment lost 5 bases and the V segment lost 4 bases, leaving 4 bases of the junction unmatched. The CDR3 extends over 14 amino acids. The CDR3 nucleotides read TGTGCCAGCAGCTCGGACAGGGGGATCGAGACCCAGTACTTC. As protein: CASSSDRGIETQYF.

V is TRBV7-8 and J is TRBJ1-4; unclear D gene. Germline values: CDR1 SGHVS, CDR2 FQNEAQ. The CDR3 has 12 amino acids. Trimming removed 5 bases from V and 8 bases from J, with 9 bases in between. The DNA of the CDR3 is TGTGCCAGCAGCCGTCCAGCCGAAAAACTGTTTTTT. Encoded protein: CASSRPAEKLFF.

This clone has a single count. The genes are TRBV29-1 and TRBJ2-1, with 11 positions matching TRBD2. The CDR3 covers 14 residues. J gave up 4 bases and V 6 bases, and 5 bases lay outside the gene matches. Per germline, CDR1 SQVTM and CDR2 ANQGSEA. The CDR3 loop reads CSVTSGGAYNEQFF. The CDR3 region has the DNA TGCAGCGTCACTAGCGGGGGAGCTTACAATGAGCAGTTCTTC.

The CDR3 DNA follows: TGTGCCAGTAGTATGGCGGGACGGGGTGAAGCTTTCTTT. Protein: CASSMAGRGEAFF. The chain combines TRBV19 with TRBJ1-1; perhaps TRBD1 as D (5 bases). CDR1 LNHDA and CDR2 SQIVND come from the germline V gene (reference sequence). There are 13 residues in the CDR3. V gave up 3 bases and J gave up 7 bases, with 12 bases separating them.

The genes are TRBV12-5 and TRBJ2-5, with 10 positions matching TRBD1. Germline V gives CDR1 LGHNT, CDR2 FRNRAP. This CDR3 has 15 amino acids. V gave up 6 bases and J gave up 5 bases; unmatched junction bases: 9. The CDR3 sequence is CASGPTGGSWETQYF. DNA for the CDR3: TGTGCTAGTGGACCGACAGGGGGCTCTTGGGAGACCCAGTACTTC.